The clone carrying this T cell receptor (beta chain) was recorded many times. Attached unique molecular identifiers marked individual cDNA molecules. MiXCR, applied by TCRdb to the 5' RACE reads, yields one record per CDR3 protein. Of 60,000 to 75,000 distinct CDR3 sequences in the sample, about 9.1% are singletons; the top ten hold roughly 15%. This sample is part of a study of early T cells in non-severe SARS-CoV-2 infection. There are 12 residues in the CDR3. V lost 5 bases, J lost 0 bases, and 4 bases lay in between. The sample consisted of whole blood, taken at baseline. The TCR originated in an adult who was a healthcare worker with PCR-confirmed SARS-CoV-2 infection or an uninfected control (not recorded which). The chain couples TRBV12-3 or TRBV12-4 to TRBJ2-5; no firm D call. CDR3 coding DNA: TGTGCCAGCAGTCCCCACCAAGAGACCCAGTACTTC. It is translated as CASSPHQETQYF.